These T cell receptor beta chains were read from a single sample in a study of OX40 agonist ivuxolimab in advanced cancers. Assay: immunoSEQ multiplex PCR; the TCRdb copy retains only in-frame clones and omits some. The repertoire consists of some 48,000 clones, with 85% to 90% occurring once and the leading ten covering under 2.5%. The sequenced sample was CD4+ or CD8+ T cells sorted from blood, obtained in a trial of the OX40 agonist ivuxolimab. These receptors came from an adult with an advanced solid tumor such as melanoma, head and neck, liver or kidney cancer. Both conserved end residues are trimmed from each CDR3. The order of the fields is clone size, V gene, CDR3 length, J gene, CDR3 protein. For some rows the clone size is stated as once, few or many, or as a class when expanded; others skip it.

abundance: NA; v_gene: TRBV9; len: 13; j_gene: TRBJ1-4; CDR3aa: ASSVHRVSNEKLF
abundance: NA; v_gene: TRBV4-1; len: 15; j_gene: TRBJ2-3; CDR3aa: ASSPKTSGGVGRGQY
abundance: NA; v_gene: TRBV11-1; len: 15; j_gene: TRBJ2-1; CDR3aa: ASSRMGTSGRSNEQF
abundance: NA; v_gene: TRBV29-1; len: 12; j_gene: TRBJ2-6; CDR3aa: SVARDSGANVLT
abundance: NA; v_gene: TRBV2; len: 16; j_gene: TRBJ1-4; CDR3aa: ASSPDRISSTKWRKLF
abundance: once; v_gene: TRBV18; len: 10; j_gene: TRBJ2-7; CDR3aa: ASSPTRDEQY
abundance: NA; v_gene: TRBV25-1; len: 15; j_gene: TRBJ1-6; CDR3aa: ASSEAGRPSYNSPLH
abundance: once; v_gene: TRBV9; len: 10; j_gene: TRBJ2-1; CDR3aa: ASSPGWNEQF
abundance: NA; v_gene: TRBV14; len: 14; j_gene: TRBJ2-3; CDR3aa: ASSQGLAGFTDTQY
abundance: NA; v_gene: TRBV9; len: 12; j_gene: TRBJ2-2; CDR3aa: ASSARTGTGELF